Below, 9 T cell receptor beta chains from the same sample are listed, as sequenced in a study of shared clonotypes between healthy human individuals. The data were produced by immunoSEQ multiplex PCR, yet TCRdb's version contains in-frame clones alone and is incomplete. Counted here are a few million clones, 90% to 95% occurring once; the ten biggest clones make up more than 1.5%. Terminally differentiated effector memory CD45RA+ cells were left out of the naive CD8 fraction, which was CD45RO-negative and positively selected for CCR7. Material: naive CD8+ T cells from PBMCs. These receptors originate from a young man in good health. Some clones in this sample may be carry-over from other donors' samples.

This rearrangement joins TRBV27 to TRBJ2-2; 10 nucleotides align to TRBD2. The germline V gene encodes CDR1 MNHEY and CDR2 SMNVEV (reference sequence). Losses at the gene ends were 3 bases for V and 6 bases for J; bases not matched to a gene: 10. This CDR3 comprises 17 residues. This CDR3 is CASSFRHLAGEAGELFF. The CDR3 DNA follows: TGTGCCAGCAGTTTCCGACACCTAGCGGGAGAGGCCGGGGAGCTGTTTTTT.

The chain joins TRBV14 to TRBJ2-7; no clear D gene. The CDR3 extends over 12 amino acids. CDR1 and CDR2 from the germline V gene are SGHDN and FVKESK. Trimming stripped 3 bases from V and 5 bases from J, with 8 bases between. This CDR3 is CASSQTVHEQYF. CDR3 DNA sequence: TGTGCCAGCAGCCAGACCGTCCACGAGCAGTACTTC.

This chain links TRBV4-2 with TRBJ2-7, with 9 bases identical to TRBD2. V gave up 1 base and J gave up 3 bases; unmatched junction bases: 7. Germline V gene data show CDR1 as LGHNA and CDR2 as YNFKEQ. There are 16 residues in the CDR3. The CDR3 nucleotides read TGTGCCAGCAGCCAAGGGGGAGTAGCGGGAGACTACGAGCAGTACTTC. It is translated as CASSQGGVAGDYEQYF.

The chain carries TRBV19 and TRBJ1-2, with D uncertain. The CDR3 contains 16 residues. Germline V gene data show CDR1 as LNHDA and CDR2 as SQIVND (reference sequence). V was trimmed by 1 base and J by 3 bases, leaving 15 bases between them. For the CDR3, the DNA is TGTGCCAGTAGTATAGCTCAACCGCTGGTAGACTATGGCTACACCTTC. It yields the protein CASSIAQPLVDYGYTF.

Details on this clone: Other DNA sequences within the sample encode an identical CDR3. The V call is TRBV5-1, the J call TRBJ2-1; either TRBD1 or TRBD2 may fit D (5 bases each). With 0 bases removed from V and 0 bases from J, the gap between germline ends came to 10 bases. The CDR3 extends over 16 amino acids. Germline CDR1 is SGHRS and CDR2 is YFSETQ. The CDR3 reads CASSLGGRSSYNEQFF. In DNA form, the CDR3 reads TGCGCCAGCAGCTTGGGGGGGAGAAGCTCCTACAATGAGCAGTTCTTC.

V is TRBV4-3 and J is TRBJ2-5; D might be TRBD1 (6 bases). V was cut by 0 bases and J by 1 base, with 9 bases left in between. Germline assignment: CDR1 LGHNA and CDR2 YSLEER. The length of the CDR3 is 15 residues. CDR3 region: CASSQDGGSQETQYF. As DNA, the CDR3 is TGCGCCAGCAGCCAAGATGGGGGCAGCCAAGAGACCCAGTACTTC.

For the CDR3, the DNA is TGTGCCAGTAGTATAGACAGGGAGGAAAAACTGTTTTTT. Translation gives CASSIDREEKLFF. The chain recombines TRBV19 with TRBJ1-4; TRBD1 is a possible D gene (5 bases). Germline lookup yields CDR1 LNHDA and CDR2 SQIVND (reference sequence). Trimming left V 0 bases short and J 8 bases short, with 7 bases between. This CDR3 has 13 residues.

The J gene is TRBJ2-1, the V gene TRBV27, with D possibly being TRBD1 or TRBD2 (6 bases each). Germline V lookup: CDR1 MNHEY, CDR2 SMNVEV (reference sequence). The CDR3 totals 12 residues. V was clipped by 10 bases and J by 7 bases, with 14 bases between them. The DNA of the CDR3 is TGTGCCACCTCGATAGGGGGGAATGAGCAGTTCTTC. This gives the protein CATSIGGNEQFF.

V usage is TRBV6-4 and J usage is TRBJ2-6; 7 bases are a match to TRBD1. Germline V gives CDR1 MRHNA, CDR2 SNTAGT. The CDR3 consists of 16 residues. V shed 5 bases, J shed 0 bases, and the junction held 4 bases outside the gene matches. CDR3 coding DNA: TGTGCCAGCAGTCCGGACAGGCCCTCTGGGGCCAACGTCCTGACTTTC. Its translation is CASSPDRPSGANVLTF.